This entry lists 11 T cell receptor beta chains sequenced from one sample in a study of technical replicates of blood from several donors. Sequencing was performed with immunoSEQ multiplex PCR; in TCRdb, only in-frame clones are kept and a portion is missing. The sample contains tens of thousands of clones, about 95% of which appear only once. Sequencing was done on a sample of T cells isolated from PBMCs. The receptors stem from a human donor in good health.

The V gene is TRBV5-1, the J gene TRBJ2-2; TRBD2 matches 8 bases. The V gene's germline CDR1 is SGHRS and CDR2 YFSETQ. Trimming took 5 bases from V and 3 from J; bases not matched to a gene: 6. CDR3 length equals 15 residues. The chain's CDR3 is CASSVGGGDTGELFF. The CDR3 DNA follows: TGCGCCAGCAGTGTCGGGGGGGGCGACACCGGGGAGCTGTTTTTT.

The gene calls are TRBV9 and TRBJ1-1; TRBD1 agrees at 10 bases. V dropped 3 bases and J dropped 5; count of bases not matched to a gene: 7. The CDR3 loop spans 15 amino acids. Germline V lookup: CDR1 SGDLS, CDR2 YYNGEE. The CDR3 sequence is CASSAGGQGRTEAFF. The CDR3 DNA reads TGTGCCAGCAGCGCGGGGGGACAGGGGAGGACTGAAGCTTTCTTT.

CDR3 sequence (DNA): TGTGCCAGTAGTCTTGTCTCTGGAAACACCATATATTTT. The encoded protein is CASSLVSGNTIYF. V is TRBV19 and J is TRBJ1-3; D unresolved. Germline CDR1 reads LNHDA; CDR2 reads SQIVND (reference sequence). The CDR3 is 13 residues long. V lost 5 bases and J lost 0, with 5 bases in between. Combining the CDR3 with reference TRBV19 and TRBJ1-3 gives the whole variable domain DGGITQSPKYLFRKEGQNVTLSCEQNLNHDAMYWYRQDPGQGLRLIYYSQIVNDFQKGDIAEGYSVSREKKESFPLTVTSAQKNPTAFYLCASSLVSGNTIYFGEGSWLTVV.

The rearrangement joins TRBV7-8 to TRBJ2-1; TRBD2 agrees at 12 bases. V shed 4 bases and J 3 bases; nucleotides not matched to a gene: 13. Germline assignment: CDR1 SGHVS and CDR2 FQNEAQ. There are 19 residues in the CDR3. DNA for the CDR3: TGTGCCAGCAGCTCCTCGGAGGTGACTAGCGGGGGTCTCTACAATGAGCAGTTCTTC. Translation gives CASSSSEVTSGGLYNEQFF.

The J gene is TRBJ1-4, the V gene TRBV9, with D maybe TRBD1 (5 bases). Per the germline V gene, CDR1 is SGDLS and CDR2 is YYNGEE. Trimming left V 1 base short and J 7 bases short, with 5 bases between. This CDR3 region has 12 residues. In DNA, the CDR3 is TGTGCCAGCAGCGTAAGGGGTGAAAAACTGTTTTTT. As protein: CASSVRGEKLFF.

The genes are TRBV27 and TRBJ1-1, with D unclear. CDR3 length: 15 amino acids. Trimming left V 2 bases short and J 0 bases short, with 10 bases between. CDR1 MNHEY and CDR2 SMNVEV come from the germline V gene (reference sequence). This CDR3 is CASSLRFGVNTEAFF. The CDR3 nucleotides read TGTGCCAGCAGTTTAAGGTTCGGGGTGAACACTGAAGCTTTCTTT.

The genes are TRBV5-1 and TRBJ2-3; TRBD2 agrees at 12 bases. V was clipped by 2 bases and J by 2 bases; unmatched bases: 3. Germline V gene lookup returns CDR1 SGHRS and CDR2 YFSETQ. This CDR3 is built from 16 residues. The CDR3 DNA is TGCGCCAGCAGCTTACGGACTAGCGGGGACACAGATACGCAGTATTTT. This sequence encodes CASSLRTSGDTDTQYF.

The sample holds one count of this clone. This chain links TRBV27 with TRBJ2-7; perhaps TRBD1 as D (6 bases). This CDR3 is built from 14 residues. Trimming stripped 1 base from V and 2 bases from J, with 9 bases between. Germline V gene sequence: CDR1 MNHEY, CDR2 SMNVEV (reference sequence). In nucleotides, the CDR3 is TGTGCCAGCAGTTTATGGGGGCCCCCCTACGAGCAGTACTTC. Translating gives CASSLWGPPYEQYF.

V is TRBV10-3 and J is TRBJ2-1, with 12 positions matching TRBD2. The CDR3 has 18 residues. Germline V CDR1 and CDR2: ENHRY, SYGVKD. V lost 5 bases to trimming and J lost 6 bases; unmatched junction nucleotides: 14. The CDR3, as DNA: TGTGCCATCAGTCTAAGGACTAGCGGGGCAAGAGATTTCAATGAGCAGTTCTTC. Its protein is CAISLRTSGARDFNEQFF.

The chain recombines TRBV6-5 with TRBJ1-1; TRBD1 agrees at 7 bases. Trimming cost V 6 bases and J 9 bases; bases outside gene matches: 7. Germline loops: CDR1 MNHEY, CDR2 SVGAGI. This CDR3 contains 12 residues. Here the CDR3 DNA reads TGTGCCAGCAGCCCCATGACAGGGCAAGCTTTCTTT. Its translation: CASSPMTGQAFF.

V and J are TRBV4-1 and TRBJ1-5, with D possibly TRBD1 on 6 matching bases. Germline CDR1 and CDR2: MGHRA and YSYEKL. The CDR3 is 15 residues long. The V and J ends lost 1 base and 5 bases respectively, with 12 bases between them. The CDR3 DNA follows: TGCGCCAGCAGCCAAGGTGTAGGGGGGGATCAGCCCCAGCATTTT. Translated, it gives CASSQGVGGDQPQHF.